A selection of T cell receptor beta chains follows, all from one sample in a study of response to subunit inactivated influenza vaccine. TCRdb fed the RT-PCR reads into MiXCR, producing one record per CDR3 protein. The repertoire holds just over 300,000 distinct CDR3 sequences, with approximately 21% as singletons. Sequencing used PBMCs from blood, obtained about 20 months after vaccination. These receptors all come from a man between 50 and 69 years old who received an inactivated influenza vaccine. Each CDR3 is given with its conserved first and last residue. A D gene is named only where the DNA matches it firmly. The size of a clone is reported for some rows only, either as once, few or many, or as a class for expanded clones.

-	TRBV14	-	TRBJ2-5	TGTGCCAGCAGCCAACACCGACCCAGCCGCCAAGAGACCCAGTACTTC	CASSQHRPSRQETQYF
few	TRBV20-1	TRBD1	TRBJ2-4	TGCAGTGCGGGTGACAGGGGAAAAAACATTCAGTACTTC	CSAGDRGKNIQYF
-	TRBV20-1	-	TRBJ1-1	TGCAGTGCTAGTGGGACTCGGGGGGGATGGGATGAAGCTTTCTTT	CSASGTRGGWDEAFF
few	TRBV27	TRBD2	TRBJ2-7	TGTGCCAGCAGTTTACTTTGGGCTAGCGGGGGCTCCTACGAGCAGTACTTC	CASSLLWASGGSYEQYF
few	TRBV18	-	TRBJ1-1	TGTGCCAGCTCAGGTATGGCTACGATGAACACTGAAGCTTTCTTT	CASSGMATMNTEAFF
-	TRBV6-5	TRBD1	TRBJ1-2	TGTGCCAGCAGTTCGTCCGGGACAGGGGATGGCTACACCTTC	CASSSSGTGDGYTF
few	TRBV6-1	-	TRBJ1-5	TGTGCCAGCAGTGACAGGGCAAGCAATCAGCCCCAGCATTTT	CASSDRASNQPQHF
-	TRBV6-5	TRBD1	TRBJ1-2	TGTGCCAGCAGTTACGGTGGGCAGGGGGCCAGTGGCTACACCTTC	CASSYGGQGASGYTF
few	TRBV7-8	-	TRBJ2-3	TGTGCCAGCAGCTTATTGGGGCAAAGAGATACGCAGTATTTT	CASSLLGQRDTQYF
few	TRBV2	-	TRBJ1-5	TGTGCCAGCAGTTGGGACCCCAAGGTTCCCCAGCATTTT	CASSWDPKVPQHF
many	TRBV4-3	-	TRBJ1-1	TGCGCCAGCAGCCAAGGGCTCGCGGCGGGTCTCGCTGAAGCTTTCTTT	CASSQGLAAGLAEAFF
few	TRBV3-1	-	TRBJ1-1	TGTGCCAGCTTAGGGGGGACTGAAGCTTTCTTT	CASLGGTEAFF
many	TRBV12-3/TRBV12-4	-	TRBJ1-5	TGTGCCAGCAGTTTGGGTTTGGGTCAGCCCCAGCATTTT	CASSLGLGQPQHF
-	TRBV5-1	-	TRBJ1-4	TGCGCCAGCAGCCCCGAGGGGGGGCGAGGGGCTAATGAAAAACTGTTTTTT	CASSPEGGRGANEKLFF
-	TRBV29-1	-	TRBJ1-1	TGCAGCGTTGACGGGGGCATAACGGCTGAAGCTTTCTTT	CSVDGGITAEAFF
few	TRBV20-1	-	TRBJ1-2	TGCAGTGCTCCAGAGCGGGGAGGGCTTTACGGCTACACCTTC	CSAPERGGLYGYTF
-	TRBV20-1	TRBD1	TRBJ1-2	TGCAGTGCTAGAGATGGCAGGGGGCCTAATGGCTACACCTTC	CSARDGRGPNGYTF
many	TRBV20-1	-	TRBJ1-1	TGCAGTGCTAGATCTACCTCAAAAGGGGAAGCTTTCTTT	CSARSTSKGEAFF
few	TRBV11-2	TRBD1	TRBJ1-1	TGTGCCAGCAGCTTAGATCAGGGGGTGACTGAAGCTTTCTTT	CASSLDQGVTEAFF
-	TRBV28	-	TRBJ1-6	TGTGCCAGCAGTTTCCCAGGGGACGGACATTCACCCCTCCAATTT	CASSFPGDGHSPLQF
few	TRBV6-1	TRBD1	TRBJ1-1	TGTGCCATCGGGACAGGGCTGAACACTGAAGCTTTCTTT	CAIGTGLNTEAFF
many	TRBV29-1	-	TRBJ1-1	TGCATAGCGCAGGTGGAGAACACTGAAGCTTTCTTT	CIAQVENTEAFF
medium-sized	TRBV7-6	-	TRBJ2-2	TGTGCCAGCAGCCTACTTCTAACAGGAAACACCGGGGAGCTGTTTTTT	CASSLLLTGNTGELFF
-	TRBV5-5	-	TRBJ1-1	TGTGCCAGCAGCTGGGAGGTACAGGCGAACACTGAAGCTTTCTTT	CASSWEVQANTEAFF
-	TRBV29-1	-	TRBJ2-5	TGCAGCGTTGAAATTCGTCGGGACCCCGGGGCCCAGTACTTC	CSVEIRRDPGAQYF
-	TRBV9	TRBD2	TRBJ2-5	TGTGCCAGCAGCGTAGCTAGCGGGAGTAGGGAGACCCAGTACTTC	CASSVASGSRETQYF
many	TRBV3-1	-	TRBJ1-5	TGTGCCAGCAGCCAAGGGTATCAGCCCCAGCATTTT	CASSQGYQPQHF
-	TRBV2	-	TRBJ1-1	TGTGCCAGCAAACCCGAGGAGGGTAGGACTGAAGCTTTCTTT	CASKPEEGRTEAFF
few	TRBV5-1	-	TRBJ1-2	TGCGCCAGCAGCTTGGAGTGGGCGGCCGATCGTGGCTACACCTTC	CASSLEWAADRGYTF
many	TRBV7-3	-	TRBJ1-6	TGTGCCAGCAGTTCCTCGATTGTTTCACCCCTCCACTTT	CASSSSIVSPLHF
few	TRBV20-1	-	TRBJ2-7	TGCAGTGCTAACCCCACTACGGGAGAGTCCTACGAGCAGTACTTC	CSANPTTGESYEQYF
-	TRBV19	-	TRBJ1-6	TGTGCCAGTAGTATACCCTACCTGGAAAATTCACCCCTCCACTTT	CASSIPYLENSPLHF
many	TRBV6-1	TRBD1	TRBJ1-2	TGTGCCAGCAAGGCCGGGACAGGGAATACTAACTATGGCTACACCTTC	CASKAGTGNTNYGYTF
-	TRBV10-3	-	TRBJ2-7	TGTGCCATTGCCGGGACTGGCTCCTACGAGCAGTACTTC	CAIAGTGSYEQYF
-	TRBV7-2	TRBD1	TRBJ2-5	TGTGCCAGCAGCTTACAGGGGGCTTTGGGTGAGACCCAGTACTTC	CASSLQGALGETQYF
few	TRBV12-3/TRBV12-4	-	TRBJ1-1	TGTGCCAGCAGTTTAGACAGTTACATGAACACTGAAGCTTTCTTT	CASSLDSYMNTEAFF
few	TRBV13	-	TRBJ2-3	TGTGCCAGCAGCTTAGGTGCAGTATCAGATACGCAGTATTTT	CASSLGAVSDTQYF
few	TRBV12-3/TRBV12-4	-	TRBJ1-5	TGTGCCAGCAGCCCCGGGACGCAAATGCAGCCCCAGCATTTT	CASSPGTQMQPQHF
-	TRBV7-2	TRBD1	TRBJ1-5	TGTGCCAGCAGCTTATTCGGGACAGGGAATCAGCCCCAGCATTTT	CASSLFGTGNQPQHF
many	TRBV11-2	-	TRBJ1-1	TGTGCCAGCAGCTTAGGGATAGGGCCGAACACTGAAGCTTTCTTT	CASSLGIGPNTEAFF
few	TRBV4-3	-	TRBJ1-5	TGCGCCAGCAGCCAATCCCTAGACATTAATAGCAATCAGCCCCAGCATTTT	CASSQSLDINSNQPQHF
-	TRBV5-6	-	TRBJ2-1	TGTGCCAGCAGCTTGGAGAGAAATGAGCAGTTCTTC	CASSLERNEQFF
-	TRBV7-6	TRBD1	TRBJ2-5	TGTGCCAGCAGCTTCCTTGGACAGGCGAGTGTAGAGACCCAGTACTTC	CASSFLGQASVETQYF